A single sample is the source of the 20 T cell receptor beta chains below, sequenced in a study of tumor-infiltrating lymphocytes in primary liver carcinoma. For each extraction, RNA and DNA were obtained together from around 20-30 mg of unsorted bulk tissue. Constant-region priming of around 530 ng total RNA yielded TCR beta cDNA. Investigators got TCR beta libraries out of three nested multiplex PCR rounds, done with slightly modified ARM-PCR. With TRBV1-TRBV30 forward primers and a C-beta reverse primer, the first two PCR rounds were run for approximately 9 cycles each. TCRdb processed the multiplex PCR reads anew with MiXCR; each CDR3 protein has one entry. Of under 200,000 distinct CDR3 sequences in the sample, 85% were seen once. Material for sequencing was tumor tissue from primary liver carcinoma. These receptors originate from a middle-aged man with primary liver carcinoma and hepatitis B virus infection.

To note about this clonotype: A much bigger clone sits one base away, suggesting this may be a read error. The rearrangement joins TRBV5-1 to TRBJ1-1; tentatively, D is TRBD1 (5 bases). Per the germline V gene, CDR1 is SGHRS and CDR2 is YFSETQ. V gave up 3 bases and J gave up 3 bases, with 12 bases separating them. This CDR3 region has 14 residues. This CDR3 is CASSSAGRYTEAFF. In DNA form, the CDR3 reads TGCGCCAGCAGCTCAGCAGGGAGATACACTGAAGCTTTCTTT.

As for this clonotype: No conserved phenylalanine or tryptophan ends this CDR3, so it is likely a read error. This chain uses TRBV30 with TRBJ2-7, with 8 bases matching TRBD2. This CDR3 is built from 17 residues. CDR1 is GTSNPN, CDR2 SVGIG, per germline (reference sequence). The CDR3 protein is CARSVIHAGGYYGEQYL. DNA for the CDR3: TGTGCCCGGAGTGTAATACACGCGGGGGGCTACTACGGCGAGCAGTACCTC.

Worth noting for this clonotype: A read error is possible here, since a much larger clone lies one base away. The chain links TRBV30 to TRBJ2-4; TRBD2 might be the D (5 bases). Germline lookup yields CDR1 GTSNPN and CDR2 SVGIG (reference sequence). CDR3 length equals 15 residues. V gave up 3 bases and J gave up 3 bases, with 15 bases separating them. The CDR3 DNA reads as TGTGCCTGGAGCGAGGGAGAGCTTGGCAAAAACATTCAGTACTTC. Protein: CAWSEGELGKNIQYF.

Worth noting for this clonotype: The junction shows a germline mismatch at one end, possibly a read error. The chain couples TRBV7-2 to TRBJ2-1; a possible D gene is TRBD1 (5 bases). Germline CDR1 is SGHTA and CDR2 is FQGNSA. This CDR3 contains 13 residues. The CDR3 loop is CATSLAKGNEQFF. DNA of the CDR3: TGTGCCACCAGCTTAGCCAAGGGGAATGAGCAGTTCTTC.

This clonotype was recorded once. V usage is TRBV4-2 and J usage is TRBJ2-7; D could derive from TRBD1 or TRBD2 (5 bases each). Germline-derived CDR1 and CDR2 are LGHNA and YNFKEQ. The CDR3 has 15 amino acids. V lost 0 bases and J lost 13, with 22 bases in between. CDR3 protein: CASSQDKGSGYERYF. The CDR3 DNA reads TGTGCCAGCAGCCAAGATAAGGGGAGTGGCTACGAGCGATACTTC.

This clonotype appeared a few times. A much larger clone lies one base from this, so it may be a read error. The gene calls are TRBV6-2 or TRBV6-3 and TRBJ2-7; 7 bases map to TRBD1. Germline V lookup: CDR1 MNHEY, CDR2 SVGEGT. The trim removed 6 bases at V and 3 bases at J, leaving 11 bases unmatched. This CDR3 spans 15 amino acids. CDR3 in amino acids: CASSLGTAIYYEQYF. The DNA of the CDR3 is TGTGCCAGCAGCCTCGGGACAGCAATCTACTACGAGCAGTACTTC.

This clonotype has only one observation. Germline is not matched at one junction end, which may reflect a read error. The CDR3 sequence: CAFRSTDTQYF. The CDR3 DNA follows: TGCGCCTTTCGCAGCACAGATACGCAGTATTTT. The J gene is TRBJ2-3, the V gene TRBV12-3 or TRBV12-4; D is uncertain. The CDR3 loop spans 11 amino acids.

This clonotype occurred many times. The chain combines TRBV5-6 with TRBJ1-5, with D unclear. This CDR3 has 13 amino acids. V gave up 3 bases and J gave up 5 bases, with 9 bases separating them. Germline V gives CDR1 SGHDT, CDR2 YYEEEE. The CDR3 region has the DNA TGTGCCAGCAGCTCCTTAAGAGATCAGCCCCAGCATTTT. Protein: CASSSLRDQPQHF.

As concerns this clonotype: The junction departs from germline at one end; a sequencing error may be responsible. The gene calls are TRBV6-6 and TRBJ1-3, with D tentatively TRBD1 (6 bases). This CDR3 is built from 16 residues. In germline, CDR1 is MNHNY, CDR2 SVGAGI (reference sequence). The CDR3 DNA reads TGTGTTAACATCAGAACAACCGGGGGCACTGGAAAAACCATATATTTT. Protein product: CVNIRTTGGTGKTIYF.

This clonotype was seen a single time. An end of the junction differs from the germline gene, which may be a read error. The chain recombines TRBV4-3 with TRBJ1-3; 11 bases align to TRBD1. Germline CDR1 and CDR2: LGHNA and YSLEER. The CDR3 length is 17 residues. CDR3 coding DNA: TGTGCCAGCAGCCAAGCACTGGGACAGGGGGCTGGAAACACCATATATTTT. Protein: CASSQALGQGAGNTIYF.

V gene TRBV2 combines with J gene TRBJ1-5; possible D gene TRBD1, 5 bases. The V gene's germline CDR1 is SNHLY and CDR2 FYNNEI. The CDR3 runs 14 residues. V lost 10 bases to trimming and J lost 1 base, with 14 bases between them. CDR3 coding DNA: TGTGCCACCAGCTTGAACAGGAGCAATCAGCCCCAGCATTTT. This sequence encodes CATSLNRSNQPQHF. The whole variable domain, remainder taken from reference TRBV2 and TRBJ1-5, is EPEVTQTPSHQVTQMGQEVILRCVPISNHLYFYWYRQILGQKVEFLVSFYNNEISEKSEIFDDQFSVERPDGSNFTLKIRSTKLEDSAMYFCATSLNRSNQPQHFGDGTRLSIL.

For this clonotype: This may arise from a read error, as a much more abundant clone is one base away. The chain employs TRBV12-3 or TRBV12-4 and TRBJ2-5; TRBD1 agrees at 11 bases. The CDR3 spans 15 residues. Losses at the gene ends were 6 bases for V and 6 bases for J; bases not matched to a gene: 9. DNA of the CDR3: TGTGCCAGCAGACCCGATGGGACAGGGGGGCAGACCCAGTACTTC. Translation gives CASRPDGTGGQTQYF.

In regard to this clonotype: At one of its ends the junction is not consistent with the germline gene, which may arise from a read error. The chain employs TRBV6-1 and TRBJ2-3; a possible D gene is TRBD1 (6 bases). Germline V CDR1 and CDR2: MNHNS, SASEGT. This CDR3 has 14 amino acids. The DNA of the CDR3 is TGTGCCAACAGTTTTTCCAGGGGTGTAGATAGGCAGTATTTT. Protein: CANSFSRGVDRQYF.

The genes are TRBV11-2 and TRBJ2-3; maybe TRBD2 (6 bases). From germline, CDR1 is SGHAT and CDR2 FQNNGV. There are 17 residues in the CDR3. V gave up 9 bases and J gave up 0 bases, with 22 bases separating them. The DNA for the CDR3 is TGTGCCAGTAGTTTAGATTCGGGGGAGACTAGCACAGATACGCAGTATTTT. Protein sequence: CASSLDSGETSTDTQYF.

As regards this clonotype: One end of the junction is discordant with germline, which a read error may explain. The CDR3 region has the DNA TGCAGCGCTTCGAAGGTCAGAAATTCACCCCTCTACTTT. This sequence encodes CSASKVRNSPLYF. The chain couples TRBV29-1 to TRBJ1-6; D is unresolved. The germline gives CDR1 SQVTM, CDR2 ANQGSEA. The CDR3 has 13 residues.

The chain is built from TRBV6-5 and TRBJ2-5, with 7 bases that match TRBD2. The J segment lost 1 base and the V segment lost 0 bases, leaving 5 bases of the junction unmatched. This CDR3 is built from 16 residues. Germline V lookup: CDR1 MNHEY, CDR2 SVGAGI. CDR3 sequence reads: CASSYSSSGSQETQYF. CDR3 nucleotides: TGTGCCAGCAGTTACTCGAGTAGCGGGTCCCAAGAGACCCAGTACTTC.

This clonotype was seen a handful of times. This chain uses TRBV20-1 with TRBJ2-7, with 7 bases matching TRBD1. Per the germline V gene, CDR1 is DFQATT and CDR2 is SNEGSKA (reference sequence). The CDR3 has 15 residues. J lost 2 bases, V lost 3 bases, and 10 bases had no gene match. CDR3 residues: CSASALKGQTYEQYF. In nucleotides, the CDR3 is TGCAGTGCTAGCGCGTTGAAGGGACAGACCTACGAGCAGTACTTC.

Notes on this clonotype: The junction and the germline gene differ at one end; a read error may be behind it. The V and J genes are TRBV11-2 and TRBJ2-6; 10 bases match TRBD1. Looked up from germline, CDR1 is SGHAT and CDR2 is FQNNGV. CDR3 size: 21 residues. The CDR3 is CASSMGGDRGISLSGDNFLIF. CDR3 nucleotide sequence: TGTGCCAGCAGCATGGGGGGGGACAGGGGCATTTCCCTCTCTGGGGACAACTTCCTGATTTTC. The complete variable domain, with remaining parts taken from reference TRBV11-2 and TRBJ2-6, reads EAGVAQSPRYKIIEKRQSVAFWCNPISGHATLYWYQQILGQGPKLLIQFQNNGVVDDSQLPKDRFSAERLKGVDSTLKIQPAKLEDSAVYLCASSMGGDRGISLSGDNFLIFGAGSRLTVL.

The J gene is TRBJ1-5, the V gene TRBV12-3 or TRBV12-4, with TRBD1 as a possible D gene (6 bases). The V gene lost 6 bases and the J gene lost 5 bases, with 17 bases spanning the gap. CDR3 length: 15 amino acids. CDR3 in amino acids: CASRFETGGDQPQHF. As DNA, the CDR3 is TGTGCCAGCAGATTCGAGACGGGGGGCGATCAGCCCCAGCATTTT.

Notes on this clonotype: At one end, the junction sequence differs from germline, possibly due to a read error. This CDR3 reads CSVRPGLCVHEQYF. CDR3 sequence (DNA): TGCAGCGTTAGACCGGGACTATGTGTCCACGAACAGTATTTC. J is TRBJ2-7 and V is TRBV29-1; 7 nucleotides line up with TRBD2. The CDR3 has 14 residues. Germline V gives CDR1 SQVTM, CDR2 ANQGSEA.